Sequencing of this T cell receptor (beta chain) was carried out in a study of CD8 T cells in Susac syndrome. Remarks on this clonotype: Its specificity is not known.

Trimming cost V 1 base and J 7 bases; bases outside gene matches: 5. Germline V gene sequence: CDR1 GTSNPN, CDR2 SVGIG (reference sequence). CDR3 length: 15 residues. Regarding the study as a whole: Clonal expansion was not seen in any Susac syndrome CD4+ T cell repertoire.

cDNA came from about 0.5 to 1 ug RNA primed by random hexamers. The amplification used immunoSEQ multiplex PCR on TCR beta CDR3; it spanned 54 Vbeta and 13 Jbeta. MiXCR, run by TCRdb on the immunoSEQ multiplex PCR reads, gives a single entry per CDR3 protein. The table has 200,000 to 250,000 distinct CDR3 sequences, 94% seen once. Sequencing was done on a sample of CD4+ T cells from PBMCs. The source is a human donor with Susac syndrome. J is TRBJ2-2 and V is TRBV30, with 11 bases that match TRBD2. The CDR3 here is CAWSGGSGGDGELFF. CDR3 nucleotide sequence: TGTGCCTGGAGTGGTGGTAGCGGGGGGGACGGGGAGCTGTTTTTT.